This TCR beta chain was profiled in a study of blood T cell repertoires in COVID-19. For the study at large: COVID-19 samples, acute and convalescent, were from the United States, Italy and Spain. PBMCs, B-cell-depleted T cells, or T cells provided the cDNA or gDNA that made up the material.

Original analysis: Nucleated cell counts were estimated from reference gene primer amplification. Only in-frame clones appear in the TCRdb table, and some are missing; sequencing was by immunoSEQ multiplex PCR. Clone size and the V and J calls come from that table; the DNA yielded D and trimming. The table includes 70,000 to 90,000 clones, about 74% detected once. Trimming took 6 bases from V and 3 from J, leaving 21 bases between them. CDR1 SEHNR and CDR2 FQNEAQ come from the germline V gene (reference sequence). This CDR3 contains 16 residues. The chain recombines TRBV7-9 with TRBJ2-7; D may be TRBD2 (6 bases). The specimen was peripheral blood. This sequence was found in a human donor with acute or convalescent COVID-19. The donor label of this sample is uncertain. The CDR3 sequence: CASSFRESGPDYEQYV. The CDR3 region has the DNA TGTGCCAGCAGTTTCCGGGAGTCGGGCCCCGACTACGAGCAGTACGTC.